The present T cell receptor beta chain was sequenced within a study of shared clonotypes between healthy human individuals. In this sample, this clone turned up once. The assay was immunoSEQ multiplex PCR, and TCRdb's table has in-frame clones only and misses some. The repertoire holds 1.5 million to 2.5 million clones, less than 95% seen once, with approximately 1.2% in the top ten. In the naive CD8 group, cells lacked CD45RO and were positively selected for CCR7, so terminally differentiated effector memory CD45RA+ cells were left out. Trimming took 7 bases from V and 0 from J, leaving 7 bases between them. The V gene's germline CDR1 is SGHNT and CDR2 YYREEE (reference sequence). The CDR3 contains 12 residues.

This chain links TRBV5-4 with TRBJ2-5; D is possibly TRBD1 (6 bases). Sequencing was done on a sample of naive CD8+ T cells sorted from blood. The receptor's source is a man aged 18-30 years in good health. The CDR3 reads CASAGDQETQYF. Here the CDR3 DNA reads TGTGCCAGCGCAGGGGACCAAGAGACCCAGTACTTC.